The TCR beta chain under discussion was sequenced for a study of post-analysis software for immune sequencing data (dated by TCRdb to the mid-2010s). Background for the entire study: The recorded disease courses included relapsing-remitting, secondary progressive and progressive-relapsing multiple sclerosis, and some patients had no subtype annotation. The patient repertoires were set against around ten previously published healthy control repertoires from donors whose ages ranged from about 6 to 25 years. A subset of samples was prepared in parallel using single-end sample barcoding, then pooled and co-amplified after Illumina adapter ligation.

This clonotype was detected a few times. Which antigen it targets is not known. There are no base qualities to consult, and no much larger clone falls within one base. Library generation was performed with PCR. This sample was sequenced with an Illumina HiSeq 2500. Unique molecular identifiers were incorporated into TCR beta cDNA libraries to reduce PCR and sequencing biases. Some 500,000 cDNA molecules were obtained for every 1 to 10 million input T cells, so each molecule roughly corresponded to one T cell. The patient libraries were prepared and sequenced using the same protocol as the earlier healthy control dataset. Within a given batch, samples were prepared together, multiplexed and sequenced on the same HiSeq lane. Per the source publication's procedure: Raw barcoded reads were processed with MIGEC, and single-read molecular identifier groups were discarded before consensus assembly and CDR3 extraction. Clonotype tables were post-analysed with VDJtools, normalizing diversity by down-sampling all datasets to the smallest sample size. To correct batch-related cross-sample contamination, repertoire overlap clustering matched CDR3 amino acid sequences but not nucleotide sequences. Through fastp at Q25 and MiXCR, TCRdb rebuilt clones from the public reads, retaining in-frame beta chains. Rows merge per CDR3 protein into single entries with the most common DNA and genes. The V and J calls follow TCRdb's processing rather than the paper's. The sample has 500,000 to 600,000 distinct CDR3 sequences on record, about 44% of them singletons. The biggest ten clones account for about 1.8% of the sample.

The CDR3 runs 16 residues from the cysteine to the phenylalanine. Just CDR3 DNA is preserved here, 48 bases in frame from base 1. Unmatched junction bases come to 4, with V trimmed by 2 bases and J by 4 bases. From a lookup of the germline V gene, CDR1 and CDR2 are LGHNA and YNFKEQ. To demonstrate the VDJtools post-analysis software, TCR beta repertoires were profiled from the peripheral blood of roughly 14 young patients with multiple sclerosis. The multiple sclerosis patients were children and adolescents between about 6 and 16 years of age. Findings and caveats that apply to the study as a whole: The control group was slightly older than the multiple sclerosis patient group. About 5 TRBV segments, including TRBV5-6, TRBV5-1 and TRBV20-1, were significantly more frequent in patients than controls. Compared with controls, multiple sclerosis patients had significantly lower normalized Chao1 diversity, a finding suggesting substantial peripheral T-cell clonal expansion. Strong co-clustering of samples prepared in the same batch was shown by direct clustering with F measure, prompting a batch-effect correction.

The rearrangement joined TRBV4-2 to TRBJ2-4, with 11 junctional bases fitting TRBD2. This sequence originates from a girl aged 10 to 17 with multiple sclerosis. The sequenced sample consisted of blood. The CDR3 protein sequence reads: CASSQTGTSGKNIQYF. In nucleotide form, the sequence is TGTGCCAGCAGCCAAACCGGGACTAGCGGTAAAAACATTCAGTACTTC.